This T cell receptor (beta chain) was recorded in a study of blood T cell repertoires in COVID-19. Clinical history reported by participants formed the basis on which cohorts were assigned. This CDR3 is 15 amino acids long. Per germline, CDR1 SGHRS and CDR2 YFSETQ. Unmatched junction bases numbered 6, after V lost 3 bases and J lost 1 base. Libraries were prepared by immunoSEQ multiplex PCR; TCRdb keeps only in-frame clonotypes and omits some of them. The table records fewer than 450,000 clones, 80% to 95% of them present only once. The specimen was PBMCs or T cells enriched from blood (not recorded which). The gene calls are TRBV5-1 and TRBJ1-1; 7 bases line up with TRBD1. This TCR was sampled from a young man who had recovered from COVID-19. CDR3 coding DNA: TGCGCCAGCAGCTGGTCGGGACAGCAGAACACTGAAGCTTTCTTT. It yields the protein CASSWSGQQNTEAFF.